Following are 5 T cell receptor beta chains from one sample sequenced in a study of T cell responses to AZD1222 COVID-19 vaccine. Assay: immunoSEQ multiplex PCR; the TCRdb copy retains only in-frame clones and omits some. The table includes under 80,000 clones, 79% detected once. The sample was peripheral blood, taken on day 0 of MenACWY control vaccination. The source of these receptors is an adult in good health.

This chain connects TRBV4-1 to TRBJ1-1; 11 positions match TRBD1. CDR1 MGHRA and CDR2 YSYEKL come from the germline V gene. The trim removed 3 bases at V and 0 bases at J, leaving 6 bases unmatched. The CDR3 contains 17 residues. In nucleotides, the CDR3 is TGCGCCAGCAGCCACCAAGGACAGGGGGCGGTGAACACTGAAGCTTTCTTT. As protein: CASSHQGQGAVNTEAFF.

This clone was seen a handful of times. The V call is TRBV18, the J call TRBJ2-1; perhaps TRBD1 as D (6 bases). Germline V gene data show CDR1 as KGHSH and CDR2 as LQKENI. The CDR3 spans 14 residues. V was shortened by 0 bases and J by 9 bases, with 12 bases between the two germline ends. The CDR3 reads CASSPPPGGIEQFF. DNA for the CDR3: TGTGCCAGCTCACCACCTCCTGGGGGCATTGAGCAGTTCTTC.

This chain uses TRBV6-1 with TRBJ2-1, with 8 bases lining up with TRBD2. The V segment lost 5 bases and the J segment 10 bases; nucleotides outside the gene matches: 7. Germline V CDR1 and CDR2: MNHNS, SASEGT. CDR3 length: 13 amino acids. DNA of the CDR3: TGTGCCAGCAGTACAGCGGGAGCGGGAGAGCAGTTCTTC. This codes for CASSTAGAGEQFF.

The V and J genes are TRBV3-1 (or the pseudogene TRBV3-2) and TRBJ2-7; 8 bases align to TRBD2. Unmatched junction bases numbered 4, after V lost 6 bases and J lost 0 bases. This CDR3 is 14 amino acids long. Germline CDR1 is LGHDT and CDR2 is YNNKEL (reference sequence). CDR3: CASSRSGDSYEQYF. For the CDR3, the DNA is TGTGCCAGCAGTCGTAGCGGGGACTCCTACGAGCAGTACTTC.

The genes are TRBV5-1 and TRBJ2-7; D ambiguous. Germline values: CDR1 SGHRS, CDR2 YFSETQ. The CDR3 has 12 amino acids. Trimming took 2 bases from V and 3 from J, leaving 6 bases between them. The CDR3 region is CASSFKGYEQYF. CDR3 nucleotides: TGCGCCAGCAGCTTTAAAGGCTACGAGCAGTACTTC.